Presented here are 9 T cell receptor beta chains from one specimen sequenced in a study of blood T cell repertoires in COVID-19. Clones were sequenced by immunoSEQ multiplex PCR, and TCRdb holds only the in-frame ones, with some missing. The sample carries 40,000 to 60,000 clones, about 88% recorded once. The sample comprised peripheral blood. These receptors all come from a human donor in a cohort sampled during active COVID-19.

The V and J genes are TRBV29-1 and TRBJ1-4; a weak D match, TRBD1 (6 bases). Germline V gives CDR1 SQVTM, CDR2 ANQGSEA. V was clipped by 7 bases and J by 10 bases, with 19 bases between them. The CDR3 length is 13 residues. Here the CDR3 DNA reads TGCAGCGCCAAAGGACAGTCCTTGGGAAAACTGTTTTTT. Residues: CSAKGQSLGKLFF.

The rearrangement links TRBV2 to TRBJ2-7, with 9 nucleotides matching TRBD2. Germline lookup yields CDR1 SNHLY and CDR2 FYNNEI. The CDR3 is 15 residues long. Losses at the gene ends were 6 bases for V and 4 bases for J; bases not matched to a gene: 10. The DNA for the CDR3 is TGTGCCAGCAGGACGCGGGAGGGCATATTTTACGAGCAGTACTTC. Its translation is CASRTREGIFYEQYF.

The V call is TRBV4-2, the J call TRBJ2-5, with D perhaps TRBD1 (5 bases). The CDR3 is 15 amino acids. In germline, CDR1 is LGHNA, CDR2 YNFKEQ. With 2 bases removed from V and 3 bases from J, the gap between germline ends came to 13 bases. CDR3 coding DNA: TGTGCCAGCAGCCAACTACTGACAGCAAAAGAGACCCAGTACTTC. Translating gives CASSQLLTAKETQYF.

This clone occurred a few times. The chain links TRBV4-2 to TRBJ1-5; a weak D match, TRBD1 (5 bases). This CDR3 has 15 residues. The germline V gene encodes CDR1 LGHNA and CDR2 YNFKEQ. Trimming took 3 bases from V and 8 from J, leaving 17 bases between them. The CDR3 bases are TGTGCCAGCAGCCACCTGCGGGGGGGGTCGGAGCCCCAGCATTTT. This gives the protein CASSHLRGGSEPQHF.

The V gene is TRBV28, the J gene TRBJ1-3; D unresolved. Trimming removed 10 bases from V and 1 base from J, with 8 bases in between. The CDR3 is 12 amino acids. Per the germline V gene, CDR1 is MDHEN and CDR2 is SYDVKM. In DNA, the CDR3 is TGTGCCACCTCCGGGTCTGGAAACACCATATATTTT. This gives the protein CATSGSGNTIYF.

This clone has just a few counts. The chain links TRBV7-6 to TRBJ2-7; 14 bases align to TRBD2. CDR1 is SGHVS, CDR2 FNYEAQ, per germline. Trimming took 1 base from V and 4 from J; bases not matched to a gene: 3. This CDR3 contains 16 residues. CDR3 DNA: TGTGCCAGCAGCTTAGGGACTAGCGGGAGGTCTTACGAGCAGTACGTC. Amino acids: CASSLGTSGRSYEQYV.

This clone has just a few counts. This chain connects TRBV6-5 to TRBJ2-7; 8 nucleotides match TRBD1. CDR1 is MNHEY and CDR2 is SVGAGI in the germline V gene. Trimming took 6 bases from V and 0 from J; bases not matched to a gene: 4. This CDR3 contains 14 residues. The CDR3 reads CASRRTGTSYEQYF. The DNA of the CDR3 is TGTGCCAGCAGGAGGACAGGGACCTCCTACGAGCAGTACTTC.

This sequence joins TRBV27 and TRBJ2-4; 7 nucleotides agree with TRBD1. V dropped 7 bases and J dropped 8; count of bases not matched to a gene: 14. Germline V CDR1 and CDR2: MNHEY, SMNVEV (reference sequence). This CDR3 is built from 15 residues. Here the CDR3 reads CASKRARQGAYIQYF. The CDR3 DNA is TGTGCCAGCAAGAGGGCCAGACAGGGAGCATACATTCAGTACTTC.

The J gene is TRBJ1-2, the V gene TRBV7-9; 7 bases are a match to TRBD1. The junction had 4 bases not matched to a gene; V was cut back by 4 bases and J by 8 bases. The CDR3 has 12 amino acids. The germline gives CDR1 SEHNR, CDR2 FQNEAQ (reference sequence). The CDR3 is CASSYDRDGYTF. CDR3 DNA sequence: TGTGCCAGCAGCTACGACAGGGACGGCTACACCTTC.